A single sample gave rise to the 11 T cell receptor beta chains below, sequenced in a study of tumor-infiltrating lymphocytes in primary liver carcinoma. The input was 500 ng total RNA; TCR beta cDNA was made from it with a constant-region primer. Three nested multiplex PCR rounds, a slightly modified ARM-PCR method, built the TCR beta libraries. TRBV1-TRBV30 forward primers paired with a C-beta reverse primer were used in the first two PCR rounds, which ran roughly 9 cycles each. TCRdb re-called the multiplex PCR reads with MiXCR, one entry per CDR3 protein. This table has 310,000 or so distinct CDR3 sequences, around three fifths appearing once. Blood RNA came from unsorted whole blood; germline DNA was also extracted. Sequenced: peripheral blood. The receptors shown here come from a man aged 35 to 55 with primary liver carcinoma and hepatitis B virus infection.

This clonotype was detected many times. The rearrangement joins TRBV12-3 or TRBV12-4 to TRBJ2-2; D possibly uses TRBD1 or TRBD2 (6 bases each). The germline V and J ends were trimmed by 6 bases and 5 bases, with 16 bases remaining between them. The length of the CDR3 is 15 residues. The CDR3: CASSPGRRGTGELFF. CDR3 sequence (DNA): TGTGCCAGCAGCCCGGGACGGAGGGGGACCGGGGAGCTGTTTTTT.

The rearrangement links TRBV5-3 to TRBJ2-1; 10 nucleotides align to TRBD2. TRBV5-3 is assigned to the ORF class and has an uncertain function. The CDR3 is 19 amino acids. The V segment lost 4 bases and the J segment 3 bases; nucleotides outside the gene matches: 16. CDR3 residues: CARSLTTRDTSGVYNEQFF. CDR3 nucleotide sequence: TGTGCCAGAAGCCTAACAACCAGGGACACTAGCGGGGTCTACAATGAGCAGTTCTTC.

At least ten counts were recorded for this clonotype. The chain combines TRBV11-2 with TRBJ2-3, with 8 bases aligning to TRBD2. Trimming cost V 0 bases and J 3 bases; bases outside gene matches: 8. The germline V gene encodes CDR1 SGHAT and CDR2 FQNNGV. The CDR3 runs to 17 residues. The DNA of the CDR3 is TGTGCCAGCAGCTTAGACCCAGGCGGGGGGAAAACAGATACGCAGTATTTT. Protein sequence: CASSLDPGGGKTDTQYF.

This clonotype was counted ten times or more. This chain connects TRBV29-1 to TRBJ2-7; possibly TRBD1 for D (5 bases). The CDR3 is made up of 12 amino acids. V lost 4 bases to trimming and J lost 2 bases, with 9 bases between them. Germline lookup yields CDR1 SQVTM and CDR2 ANQGSEA. The CDR3 DNA is TGCAGCGTTGTTCAGGGCCCCTACGAGCAGTACTTC. Translating gives CSVVQGPYEQYF.

Concerning this clonotype: A read error may be the cause here, since a much bigger clone is one base away. The gene calls are TRBV5-5 and TRBJ1-1; D ambiguous. The germline CDR1 and CDR2 sequences are SGHKS and YYEKEE (reference sequence). The CDR3 totals 14 residues. The CDR3 here is CTSSLWVGNTEAFF. DNA of the CDR3: TGTACCAGCAGCTTGTGGGTAGGGAACACTGAAGCTTTCTTT.

As to this clonotype: The junction does not match germline at one end; this may be a read error. The chain is built from TRBV11-3 and TRBJ2-3; D uncertain. The germline CDR1 and CDR2 sequences are SGHNT and YENEEA. This CDR3 is 12 amino acids long. The DNA of the CDR3 is TGTGCCAACAGCTTAGAGACGTATACGCAGTATTTT. Its translation: CANSLETYTQYF.

Ten or more counts support this clonotype. J is TRBJ1-1 and V is TRBV11-2, with unresolved D. V was trimmed by 7 bases and J by 8 bases, leaving 17 bases between them. CDR1 is SGHAT, CDR2 FQNNGV, per germline. This CDR3 has 13 residues. The CDR3, as DNA: TGTGCCAGCAACTATGGGCATGTTGGGGAAGCTTTCTTT. Translating it yields CASNYGHVGEAFF.

For this clonotype: A much more abundant neighbour one base away suggests this may be a read error. CDR3 in amino acids: CASSYQVGGLGGELFF. CDR3 DNA: TGTGCCAGCAGTTATCAGGTGGGAGGTCTCGGCGGGGAGCTGTTTTTT. The chain uses TRBV6-5 and TRBJ2-2, with D perhaps TRBD2 (6 bases). Trimming removed 3 bases at V and 7 bases at J, with 18 bases between. The CDR3 extends over 16 amino acids. Germline V gene lookup returns CDR1 MNHEY and CDR2 SVGAGI.

Points on this clonotype: A much larger clone lies a single base off, so this may be a read error. Since the CDR3 does not end with the conserved phenylalanine or tryptophan, this likely comes from a read error. The rearrangement links TRBV10-3 to TRBJ1-1; D uncertain. V lost 6 bases to trimming and J lost 3 bases, with 14 bases between them. Germline V gene sequence: CDR1 ENHRY, CDR2 SYGVKD. This CDR3 spans 14 amino acids. CDR3 DNA sequence: TGTGCCATCAGCGCATCCGAGGGAGACACTGAAGCTTTCTCT. Its protein is CAISASEGDTEAFS.

This clonotype showed up just a few times. The chain recombines TRBV6-5 with TRBJ2-5; TRBD1 aligns across 9 bases. From germline, CDR1 is MNHEY and CDR2 SVGAGI. The CDR3 has 14 residues. V lost 2 bases, J lost 5 bases, and 3 bases stayed unmatched. DNA for the CDR3: TGTGCCAGCAGTTACACAGGGGGCGCGGAGACCCAGTACTTC. Its translation: CASSYTGGAETQYF.

V is TRBV11-2 and J is TRBJ2-5, with D unresolved. The CDR3 is 14 residues long. The V end was cut by 0 bases, the J end by 8 bases, with 13 bases between. Germline values: CDR1 SGHAT, CDR2 FQNNGV. The CDR3 DNA is TGTGCCAGCAGCTTAGATGGCGCCAAGGGTACCCAGTACTTC. It translates to CASSLDGAKGTQYF.